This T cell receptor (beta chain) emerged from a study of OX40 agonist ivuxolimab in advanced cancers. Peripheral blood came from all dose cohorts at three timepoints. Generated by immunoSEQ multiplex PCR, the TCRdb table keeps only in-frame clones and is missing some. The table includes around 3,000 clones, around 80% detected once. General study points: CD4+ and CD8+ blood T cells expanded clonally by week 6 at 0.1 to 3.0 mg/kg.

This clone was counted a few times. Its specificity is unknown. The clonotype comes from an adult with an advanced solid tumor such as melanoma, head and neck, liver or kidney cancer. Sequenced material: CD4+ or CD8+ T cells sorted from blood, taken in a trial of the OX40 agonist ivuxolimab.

CDR3 in amino acids: CAWSMWREGRETQYF. CDR3 nucleotides: TGTGCCTGGAGTATGTGGCGGGAGGGTAGAGAGACCCAGTACTTC. This chain links TRBV30 with TRBJ2-5; 9 bases are shared with TRBD2. Germline CDR1 GTSNPN, CDR2 SVGIG (reference sequence). CDR3 size: 15 residues. The J segment lost 4 bases and the V segment lost 2 bases, leaving 8 bases of the junction unmatched.